This T cell receptor beta chain is from a study of beta chain features in type 1 diabetes. Expressed TCRB transcripts were sequenced after all isolated RNA was converted to cDNA. Libraries were prepared by immunoSEQ multiplex PCR; TCRdb keeps only in-frame clonotypes and omits some of them. The sample has about 290,000 clones, 8% seen once. This clone was picked up many times. The receptor comes from a woman under 30 in good health. Specimen: central memory CD4+ T cells from blood.

The CDR3 protein is CASSQGGLAYEQYF. In DNA form, the CDR3 reads TGTGCCAGCAGCCAAGGCGGGTTAGCCTACGAGCAGTACTTC. The chain joins TRBV4-2 to TRBJ2-7, with a weak D call TRBD2 (5 bases). Germline CDR1 reads LGHNA; CDR2 reads YNFKEQ. The CDR3 loop spans 14 amino acids. With 1 base removed from V and 2 bases from J, the gap between germline ends came to 9 bases.